Each of the 30 T cell receptor beta chains below was sequenced from the same sample in a study of blood T cell repertoires in COVID-19. Produced via immunoSEQ multiplex PCR; TCRdb's table is partial and in-frame only. This sample carries around 150,000 clones, 85% of them seen once, and the ten largest clones take about 3.5%. The sequencing input was peripheral blood. All receptors come from a human donor with acute or convalescent COVID-19. The donor label of this sample is uncertain.

This clone was seen only once. V gene TRBV19 combines with J gene TRBJ2-7; the D is unclear. V lost 6 bases and J lost 3, with 12 bases in between. Germline V gene data show CDR1 as LNHDA and CDR2 as SQIVND (reference sequence). The CDR3 has 13 residues. DNA of the CDR3: TGTGCCAGTAGCCTTGAACGAGGCTACGAGCAGTACTTC. This sequence encodes CASSLERGYEQYF.

The rearrangement joins TRBV2 to TRBJ1-4; the D gene is possibly TRBD1 (6 bases). CDR1 SNHLY and CDR2 FYNNEI come from the germline V gene. Trimming took 4 bases from V and 10 from J, leaving 19 bases between them. The CDR3 extends over 15 amino acids. The CDR3, as DNA: TGTGCCAGCAGTGCACGGGGGGCGGACGTCGGAAAACTGTTTTTT. Its translation: CASSARGADVGKLFF. The full variable domain, completed using reference TRBV2 and TRBJ1-4, is EPEVTQTPSHQVTQMGQEVILRCVPISNHLYFYWYRQILGQKVEFLVSFYNNEISEKSEIFDDQFSVERPDGSNFTLKIRSTKLEDSAMYFCASSARGADVGKLFFGSGTQLSVL.

This sequence joins TRBV29-1 and TRBJ1-1; 10 positions agree with TRBD1. V shed 8 bases, J shed 6 bases, and the junction held 12 bases outside the gene matches. CDR1 is SQVTM and CDR2 is ANQGSEA in the germline V gene. CDR3 length: 14 residues. The CDR3 sequence: CSSWDRGIGAEAFF. The CDR3 DNA is TGCAGCTCCTGGGACAGGGGCATAGGGGCTGAAGCTTTCTTT.

This clone appeared once. The V call is TRBV11-3, the J call TRBJ2-1; 7 bases match TRBD2. V trimming: 2 bases; J trimming: 4 bases; junction bases outside the gene matches: 11. Germline-derived CDR1 and CDR2 are SGHNT and YENEEA. The length of the CDR3 is 17 residues. The CDR3: CASSLLISGVRYNEQFF. The DNA for the CDR3 is TGTGCCAGCAGCTTACTTATAAGCGGGGTGAGATACAATGAGCAGTTCTTC.

The rearrangement links TRBV12-3 or TRBV12-4 to TRBJ1-2, with D possibly TRBD1 on 6 matching bases. Trimming cost V 2 bases and J 7 bases, with 11 bases left between them. The CDR3 spans 13 residues. The CDR3 region has the DNA TGTGCCAGCAGTTTATTGGGGGCAGGTGGCTACACCTTC. It translates to CASSLLGAGGYTF.

V usage is TRBV9 and J usage is TRBJ2-3, with TRBD2 identical over 9 bases. Trimming took 0 bases from V and 5 from J; bases not matched to a gene: 4. The germline gives CDR1 SGDLS, CDR2 YYNGEE. There are 15 residues in the CDR3. The DNA of the CDR3 is TGTGCCAGCAGCGTAGGAAATAGCGGGGGAGATACGCAGTATTTT. Translating gives CASSVGNSGGDTQYF.

This chain links TRBV30 with TRBJ2-2; D is possibly TRBD2 (5 bases). Germline V lookup: CDR1 GTSNPN, CDR2 SVGIG (reference sequence). The ends were cut back, 2 bases at V and 2 bases at J, with 9 bases in the middle. This CDR3 is built from 14 residues. The CDR3 sequence is CAWSTGFNTGELFF. The CDR3 bases are TGTGCCTGGAGTACGGGATTTAACACCGGGGAGCTGTTTTTT.

The J gene is TRBJ1-1, the V gene TRBV7-8; possibly TRBD1 for D (5 bases). Per germline, CDR1 SGHVS and CDR2 FQNEAQ. The CDR3 covers 14 residues. Deletions cut 0 bases from V and 8 bases from J, with 13 bases between. The CDR3 bases are TGTGCCAGCAGCTTAGCTGGGGCAGCTACCGAAGCTTTCTTT. Translation: CASSLAGAATEAFF. The full variable domain, its missing parts supplied by reference TRBV7-8 and TRBJ1-1, is GAGVSQSPRYKVAKRGQDVALRCDPISGHVSLFWYQQALGQGPEFLTYFQNEAQLDKSGLPSDRFFAERPEGSVSTLKIQRTQQEDSAVYLCASSLAGAATEAFFGQGTRLTVV.

The chain couples TRBV11-3 to TRBJ1-4; 7 bases agree with TRBD1. CDR1 and CDR2 (germline): SGHNT, YENEEA. This CDR3 has 15 residues. V lost 3 bases and J lost 7; bases outside the gene matches: 8. The CDR3 sequence: CASSLKGAGGEKLFF. The DNA of the CDR3 is TGTGCCAGCAGCTTGAAGGGGGCAGGAGGTGAAAAACTGTTTTTT. Together with reference TRBV11-3 and TRBJ1-4, the CDR3 gives the full variable domain: EAGVVQSPRYKIIEKKQPVAFWCNPISGHNTLYWYLQNLGQGPELLIRYENEEAVDDSQLPKDRFSAERLKGVDSTLKIQPAELGDSAVYLCASSLKGAGGEKLFFGSGTQLSVL.

The chain couples TRBV19 to TRBJ1-5, with D tentatively TRBD1 (6 bases). Trimming pared 2 bases from V and 5 bases from J, leaving 10 bases between. The CDR3 has 14 amino acids. Germline V lookup: CDR1 LNHDA, CDR2 SQIVND (reference sequence). DNA of the CDR3: TGTGCCAGTAGTATATACAGGGCGGATCAGCCCCAGCATTTT. Its protein product is CASSIYRADQPQHF.

The chain uses TRBV5-1 and TRBJ2-6; D call uncertain. The germline gives CDR1 SGHRS, CDR2 YFSETQ. V dropped 1 base and J dropped 1 base, with 6 bases sitting between them. The CDR3 has 15 residues. The CDR3 bases are TGCGCCAGCAGCTTGACCGAGTCTGGGGCCAACGTCCTGACTTTC. Its translation: CASSLTESGANVLTF.

In its sample, this clone was seen once. The chain combines TRBV7-2 with TRBJ2-2, with D hard to call. Trimming pared 3 bases from V and 4 bases from J, leaving 12 bases between. The CDR3 consists of 15 residues. Germline V gene data show CDR1 as SGHTA and CDR2 as FQGNSA. In DNA, the CDR3 is TGTGCCAGCAGCTTGGTGCGGCAGATCACCGGGGAGCTGTTTTTT. As protein: CASSLVRQITGELFF.

The gene calls are TRBV19 and TRBJ2-7, with D uncertain. CDR3 length: 12 residues. Trimming removed 5 bases from V and 0 bases from J, with 5 bases in between. Germline loops: CDR1 LNHDA, CDR2 SQIVND (reference sequence). CDR3 amino acids: CASSYSSYEQYF. DNA for the CDR3: TGTGCCAGTAGTTACAGCTCCTACGAGCAGTACTTC.

This chain links TRBV2 with TRBJ1-2; 7 nucleotides align to TRBD1. The CDR3 runs to 15 residues. With V trimmed by 4 bases and J by 0 bases, 5 bases remained unmatched. The germline V gene encodes CDR1 SNHLY and CDR2 FYNNEI. For the CDR3, the DNA is TGTGCCAGCAGTGGGGACAGAGCTTCTAACTATGGCTACACCTTC. Its protein product is CASSGDRASNYGYTF.

This clone was recorded once. The chain employs TRBV2 and TRBJ1-5; D remains unclear. Germline CDR1 SNHLY, CDR2 FYNNEI. Trimming left V 4 bases short and J 0 bases short, with 19 bases between. The CDR3 totals 18 residues. This CDR3 is CASSGTKRVFVSNQPQHF. The CDR3 coding sequence is TGTGCCAGCAGTGGGACGAAGAGGGTTTTCGTTAGCAATCAGCCCCAGCATTTT.

The chain carries TRBV3-1 (or the pseudogene TRBV3-2) and TRBJ1-2; tentatively, D is TRBD1 (6 bases). Germline CDR1 reads LGHDT; CDR2 reads YNNKEL (reference sequence). Trimming shortened V by 4 bases and J by 1 base, and 19 bases separated the two germline ends. This CDR3 is 17 amino acids long. The CDR3 loop is CASSRANDRRINYGYTF. In DNA, the CDR3 is TGTGCCAGCAGCCGAGCCAATGACAGGCGAATTAACTATGGCTACACCTTC.

V gene TRBV9 combines with J gene TRBJ2-5; D gene unclear. Trimming took 0 bases from V and 6 from J, leaving 9 bases between them. Germline assignment: CDR1 SGDLS and CDR2 YYNGEE. The CDR3 contains 13 residues. The CDR3 sequence: CASSVDTVKTQYF. The CDR3 coding sequence is TGTGCCAGCAGCGTAGATACGGTAAAGACCCAGTACTTC.

The chain employs TRBV9 and TRBJ1-2; 9 bases agree with TRBD1. CDR3 length: 15 amino acids. The germline V gene encodes CDR1 SGDLS and CDR2 YYNGEE. V lost 0 bases to trimming and J lost 4 bases; unmatched junction nucleotides: 4. CDR3 amino acids: CASSVEGQGSYGYTF. CDR3 nucleotides: TGTGCCAGCAGCGTAGAGGGACAGGGAAGCTATGGCTACACCTTC.

The J gene is TRBJ1-5, the V gene TRBV6-5; 8 bases match TRBD1. The CDR3 is made up of 14 amino acids. With 5 bases clipped from V and 2 bases from J, the junction kept 2 bases outside the gene matches. Germline V lookup: CDR1 MNHEY, CDR2 SVGAGI. CDR3 sequence: CASSPGQGNQPQHF. The CDR3 DNA reads as TGTGCCAGCAGTCCGGGACAGGGCAATCAGCCCCAGCATTTT.

The genes are TRBV3-1 (or the pseudogene TRBV3-2) and TRBJ2-5; TRBD2 agrees at 10 bases. V lost 0 bases, J lost 1 base, and 8 bases stayed unmatched. Germline loops: CDR1 LGHDT, CDR2 YNNKEL (reference sequence). The CDR3 runs 18 residues. CDR3 region: CASSQDHLLAGAQETQYF. CDR3 sequence (DNA): TGTGCCAGCAGCCAAGATCACTTGCTAGCGGGGGCCCAAGAGACCCAGTACTTC.

The chain recombines TRBV7-3 with TRBJ2-7; TRBD1 aligns across 9 bases. V gave up 5 bases and J gave up 2 bases; unmatched junction bases: 7. The CDR3 runs 15 residues. CDR1 is SGHTA, CDR2 FQGTGA, per germline. The CDR3 DNA sequence: TGTGCCAGCAGCATCCGGGACAGGGTTACCTACGAGCAGTACTTC. Protein: CASSIRDRVTYEQYF. Full variable domain (outside the CDR3, taken from reference TRBV7-3 and TRBJ2-7): GAGVSQTPSNKVTEKGKYVELRCDPISGHTALYWYRQSLGQGPEFLIYFQGTGAADDSGLPNDRFFAVRPEGSVSTLKIQRTERGDSAVYLCASSIRDRVTYEQYFGPGTRLTVT.

V gene TRBV7-7 combines with J gene TRBJ2-1; TRBD1 matches at 11 bases. CDR1 and CDR2 from the germline V gene are SSHAT and FNYEAQ (reference sequence). Trimming removed 5 bases from V and 7 bases from J; junction bases left unmatched: 10. The CDR3 totals 16 residues. CDR3 sequence: CASSRAGTGGWNEQFF. The CDR3 bases are TGTGCCAGCAGCCGGGCCGGGACAGGGGGATGGAATGAGCAGTTCTTC.

The chain employs TRBV13 and TRBJ1-2, with 7 positions matching TRBD1. After removal of 5 bases from V and 8 bases from J, the junction contained 14 bases not matched to a gene. This CDR3 has 15 amino acids. Germline CDR1 reads PRHDT; CDR2 reads FYEKMQ (reference sequence). CDR3 sequence: CASSMDRSSSGGYTF. CDR3 sequence (DNA): TGTGCCAGCAGCATGGACAGGTCTTCCTCGGGGGGCTACACCTTC.

This clone occurred a few times. This chain connects TRBV19 to TRBJ1-2, with a possible D match to TRBD1 (6 bases). CDR3 length: 13 residues. Trimming left V 4 bases short and J 0 bases short, with 6 bases between. CDR1 is LNHDA, CDR2 SQIVND, per germline (reference sequence). CDR3 sequence (DNA): TGTGCCAGTAGTAGGGACACTAACTATGGCTACACCTTC. Protein product: CASSRDTNYGYTF.

The V call is TRBV5-1, the J call TRBJ1-2; D may be TRBD1 (5 bases). V was pared by 0 bases and J by 6 bases, with 9 bases between. CDR1 SGHRS and CDR2 YFSETQ come from the germline V gene. The CDR3 runs to 13 residues. As DNA, the CDR3 is TGCGCCAGCAGCTTGGGCAGGGAGGATGGCTACACCTTC. Its protein is CASSLGREDGYTF. Variable domain in full (rest from reference TRBV5-1 and TRBJ1-2): KAGVTQTPRYLIKTRGQQVTLSCSPISGHRSVSWYQQTPGQGLQFLFEYFSETQRNKGNFPGRFSGRQFSNSRSEMNVSTLELGDSALYLCASSLGREDGYTFGSGTRLTVV.

About this clone itself: Compared with germline, one end of the junction differs, possibly owing to a read error. The chain has TRBV7-9 and TRBJ1-1, with 11 bases aligning to TRBD1. The CDR3 loop spans 14 amino acids. Germline assignment: CDR1 SEHNR and CDR2 FQNEAQ (reference sequence). In DNA, the CDR3 is TGTGCCAGCACCTTAGGGGACAGGGGGACTGAAGCTTTCTTT. This sequence encodes CASTLGDRGTEAFF.

The gene calls are TRBV5-1 and TRBJ1-1; 8 bases are a match to TRBD1. The CDR3 runs 14 residues. Germline loops: CDR1 SGHRS, CDR2 YFSETQ. The ends lost 1 base at V and 4 bases at J; junction bases unmatched: 3. The CDR3 DNA is TGCGCCAGCAGCTTGAGTGGGACAGGCACTGAAGCTTTCTTT. Its protein product is CASSLSGTGTEAFF.

The chain is built from TRBV25-1 and TRBJ1-1; D gene ambiguous. Germline CDR1 is MGHDK and CDR2 is SYGVNS. The CDR3 contains 14 residues. V lost 3 bases, J lost 6 bases, and 14 bases lay in between. The CDR3 spells CASSDQRRGAEAFF. The DNA for the CDR3 is TGTGCCAGCAGTGACCAGAGACGAGGAGCTGAAGCTTTCTTT.

This chain joins TRBV3-1 (or the pseudogene TRBV3-2) and TRBJ1-1; unclear D gene. V dropped 8 bases and J dropped 4 bases, with 11 bases sitting between them. Germline V lookup: CDR1 LGHDT, CDR2 YNNKEL (reference sequence). This CDR3 contains 12 residues. The CDR3 DNA is TGTGCCAGCCGACGGGCGGGCACTGAAGCTTTCTTT. Protein sequence: CASRRAGTEAFF.

This clone was counted a single time. The chain combines TRBV6-6 with TRBJ2-3; TRBD2 is a possible D gene (6 bases). Per germline, CDR1 MNHNY and CDR2 SVGAGI (reference sequence). With 5 bases removed from V and 0 bases from J, the gap between germline ends came to 12 bases. The CDR3 length is 15 residues. CDR3 protein: CASSLLSGSTDTQYF. CDR3 coding DNA: TGTGCCAGCAGTCTCCTAAGCGGGAGCACAGATACGCAGTATTTT.